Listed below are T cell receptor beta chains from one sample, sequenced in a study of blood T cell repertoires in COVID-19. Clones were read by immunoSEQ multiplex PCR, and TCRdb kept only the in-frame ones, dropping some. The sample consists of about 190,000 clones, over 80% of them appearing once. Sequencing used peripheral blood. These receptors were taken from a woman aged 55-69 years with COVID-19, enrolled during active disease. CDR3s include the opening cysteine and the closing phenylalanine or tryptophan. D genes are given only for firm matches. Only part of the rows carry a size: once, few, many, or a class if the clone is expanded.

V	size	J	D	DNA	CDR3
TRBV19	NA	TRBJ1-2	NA	TGTGCCAGTAGTATAGAGGCCTCTAGGGGCTACACCTTC	CASSIEASRGYTF
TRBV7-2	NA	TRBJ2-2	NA	TGTGCCAGCAGCACCCAAAGCGGACGCACCGGGGAGCTGTTTTTT	CASSTQSGRTGELFF
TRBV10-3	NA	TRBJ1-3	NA	TGTGCCATCAGTGGGGGGGTTGGAAACACCATATATTTT	CAISGGVGNTIYF
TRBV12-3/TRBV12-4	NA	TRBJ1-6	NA	TGTGCCAGCAGTCCGGGTGTTAATTCACCCCTCCACTTT	CASSPGVNSPLHF
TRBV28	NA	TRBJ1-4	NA	TGTGCCAGCAGTTTGCAGGGGAGTAATGAAAAACTGTTTTTT	CASSLQGSNEKLFF
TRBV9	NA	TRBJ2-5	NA	TGTGCCAGCAGCCCAGCGGGTATTCAAGAGACCCAGTACTTC	CASSPAGIQETQYF
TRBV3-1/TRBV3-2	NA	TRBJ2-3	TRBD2	TGTGCCAGCAGCCACCGACTAGCGGGGGGTCGAACAGATACGCAGTATTTT	CASSHRLAGGRTDTQYF
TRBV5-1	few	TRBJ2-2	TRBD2	TGCGCCAGCAAATGGGACTTGGGAGGGCCCGGGGAGCTGTTTTTT	CASKWDLGGPGELFF
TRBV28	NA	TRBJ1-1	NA	TGTGCCAGCAGGCCCGTCCCTATGGTGAACACTGAAGCTTTCTTT	CASRPVPMVNTEAFF
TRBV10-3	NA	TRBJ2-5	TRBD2	TGTGCCATCAGTGAGGGAATAGCGGGAGGGCAAGAGACCCAGTACTTC	CAISEGIAGGQETQYF
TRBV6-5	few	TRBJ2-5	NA	TGTGCCAGCAGCGTTCAGGGGACGGGGGAGACCCAGTACTTC	CASSVQGTGETQYF
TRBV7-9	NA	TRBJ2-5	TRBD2	TGTGCCAGCAGTACCTGGGGGGGAGAGACCCAGTACTTC	CASSTWGGETQYF
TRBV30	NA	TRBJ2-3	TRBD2	TGTGCCGCCTCGCTAGCGGGTTCAGATACGCAGTATTTT	CAASLAGSDTQYF
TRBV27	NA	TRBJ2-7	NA	TGTGCCAGCAGCCGCTCTCCGGGAAGTTACGAGCAGTACTTC	CASSRSPGSYEQYF
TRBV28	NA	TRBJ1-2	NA	TGTGCCAGCAGACGGGGGGGCCGGGATAACTATGGCTACACCTTC	CASRRGGRDNYGYTF
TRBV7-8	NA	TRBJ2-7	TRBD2	TGTGCCAGCAGCTTAAGGACTAGAATCCCATACGAGCAGTACTTC	CASSLRTRIPYEQYF
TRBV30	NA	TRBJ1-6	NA	TGTGCCTGGAGTCGGCTGGGGCACCAGTCGGGTAATTCACCCCTCCACTTT	CAWSRLGHQSGNSPLHF
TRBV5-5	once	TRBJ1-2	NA	TGTGCCAGCAGCCCCGGAGGGGCGTATGGCTACACCTTC	CASSPGGAYGYTF
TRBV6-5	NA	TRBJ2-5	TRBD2	TGTGCCAGCAGGCCTAGCGGGGGGGGACGAGGGACCCAGTACTTC	CASRPSGGGRGTQYF
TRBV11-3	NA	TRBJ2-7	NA	TGTGCCAGCAGCTTAGATCGGGGGTACGAGCAGTACTTC	CASSLDRGYEQYF
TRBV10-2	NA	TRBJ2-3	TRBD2	TGCGCCAGCACCCCGGGACTAGTTTTTTCAGATACGCAGTATTTT	CASTPGLVFSDTQYF
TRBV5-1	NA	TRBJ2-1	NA	TGCGCCAGCAGCTTGGATCCAGCGGCGGGCAAATTCTTC	CASSLDPAAGKFF
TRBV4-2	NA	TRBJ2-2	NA	TGTGCCAGCAGCCAAGAACTCCTAAACACCGGGGAGCTGTTTTTT	CASSQELLNTGELFF
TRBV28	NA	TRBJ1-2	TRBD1	TGTGCCAGCAGTCTCGGGACAGGGTGGATCCGTAACTATGGCTACACCTTC	CASSLGTGWIRNYGYTF
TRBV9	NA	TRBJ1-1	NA	TGTGCCAGCAGCGTAGTGAGTAACACTGAAGCTTTCTTT	CASSVVSNTEAFF
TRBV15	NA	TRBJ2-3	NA	TGTGCCACCAGCAGAGGCGGGGGCGAAACAGATACGCAGTATTTT	CATSRGGGETDTQYF
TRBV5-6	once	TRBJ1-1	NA	TGTGCCAGCAGCAGCGGTTGGAACACTGAAGCTTTCTTT	CASSSGWNTEAFF
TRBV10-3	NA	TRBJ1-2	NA	TGTGCCCTCGGGGGTAAGGATGACTATGGCTACACCTTC	CALGGKDDYGYTF
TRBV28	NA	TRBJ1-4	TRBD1	TGTGCCAGCAGCACCACGGGACAGGGAGAAAAACTGTTTTTT	CASSTTGQGEKLFF
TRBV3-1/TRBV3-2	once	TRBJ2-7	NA	TGTGCCAGCAGCCAAGTCCCCGGGAGCGCCCACGAGCAGTACTTC	CASSQVPGSAHEQYF
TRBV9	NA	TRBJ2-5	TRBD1	TGTGCCAGCAGCACCCAGGACAGGGGGGTACGAGAGACCCAGTACTTC	CASSTQDRGVRETQYF
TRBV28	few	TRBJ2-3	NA	TGTGCCAGCGTGGAAGGAGGGCCGGGCACAGATACGCAGTATTTT	CASVEGGPGTDTQYF
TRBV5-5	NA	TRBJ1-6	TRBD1	TGTGCCAGCAGCTTGGTGCAGGGGGCCGAGTATTCACCCCTCCACTTT	CASSLVQGAEYSPLHF
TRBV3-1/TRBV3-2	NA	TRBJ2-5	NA	TGTGCCAGCAGGTTCAGCGGACGGGAGACCCAGTACTTC	CASRFSGRETQYF
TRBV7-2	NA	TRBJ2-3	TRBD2	TGTGCCAGCAGCTCCCTGGGGACTATCACAGATACGCAGTATTTT	CASSSLGTITDTQYF
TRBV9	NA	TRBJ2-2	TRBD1	TGTGCCAGCAGCGTAGTGTCAGGGGGCACCGGGGAGCTGTTTTTT	CASSVVSGGTGELFF
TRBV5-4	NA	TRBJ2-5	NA	TGTGCCAGCAGTCTTGGGGGAGCAGGGACAATGACCCAGTACTTC	CASSLGGAGTMTQYF
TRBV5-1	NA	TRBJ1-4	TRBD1	TGCGCCAGCAGCCTCCGGACAGGGGCAACTAATGAAAAACTGTTTTTT	CASSLRTGATNEKLFF
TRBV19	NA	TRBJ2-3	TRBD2	TGTGCCAGTAGGACTAGCGGGCAAACAGATACGCAGTATTTT	CASRTSGQTDTQYF
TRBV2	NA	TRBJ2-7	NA	TGTGCCAGCAGTGTAGTTGGGGACTTGAGCTCCTACGAGCAGTACTTC	CASSVVGDLSSYEQYF
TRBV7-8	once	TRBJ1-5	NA	TGTGCCAGCAGCCGGGACTCAAATCAGCCCCAGCATTTT	CASSRDSNQPQHF
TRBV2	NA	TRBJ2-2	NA	TGTGCCAGCAATCAGGACACGAACACCGGGGAGCTGTTTTTT	CASNQDTNTGELFF
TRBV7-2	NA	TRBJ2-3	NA	TGTGCCAGCAGCTTTGCGGGATTCACAGATACGCAGTATTTT	CASSFAGFTDTQYF
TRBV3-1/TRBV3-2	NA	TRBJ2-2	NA	TGTGCCAGCAGCCGTCTGGGGCCTGCCGGGGAGCTGTTTTTT	CASSRLGPAGELFF
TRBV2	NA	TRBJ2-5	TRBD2	TGTGCCAGTAGAGCGGGAGAAGGGGAGACCCAGTACTTC	CASRAGEGETQYF
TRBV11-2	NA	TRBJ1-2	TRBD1	TGTGCCAGCAGTTCGGACAGGGGAAACTATGGCTACACCTTC	CASSSDRGNYGYTF
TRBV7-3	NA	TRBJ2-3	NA	TGTGCCAGCAGCTTCAGGGGGGTAACAGATACGCAGTATTTT	CASSFRGVTDTQYF
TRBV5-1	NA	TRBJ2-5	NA	TGCGCCAGCAGCTTGGCGGCGGGACAGCAAGAGACCCAGTACTTC	CASSLAAGQQETQYF
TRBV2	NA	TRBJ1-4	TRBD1	TGTGCCAGCAGGGACAGGGACACAACTAATGAAAAACTGTTTTTT	CASRDRDTTNEKLFF
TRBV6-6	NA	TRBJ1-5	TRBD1	TGTGCCAGCAGACCCAGGGACAGGGGATTAACGACCCAGCATTTT	CASRPRDRGLTTQHF
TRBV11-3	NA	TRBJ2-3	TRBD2	TGTGCCAGCAGCTTAGAAGCGGGGACGGCCCCTGGCGTCACAGATACGCAGTATTTT	CASSLEAGTAPGVTDTQYF
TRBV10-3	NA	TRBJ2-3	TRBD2	TGTGCCATCAGTGAGTCGCTTGCGGGGGTTAACACAGATACGCAGTATTTT	CAISESLAGVNTDTQYF